The 5 T cell receptor beta chains below were found in one sample sequenced in a study of T cell responses to AZD1222 COVID-19 vaccine. Method: immunoSEQ multiplex PCR; TCRdb's copy keeps in-frame clones and lacks some. Of some 190,000 clones in the sample, approximately 94% were seen once. The specimen comprised peripheral blood, sampled 28 days after the second dose of the MenACWY control vaccine. The receptor set was obtained from an adult who received the MenACWY meningococcal vaccine as a control.

The chain links TRBV28 to TRBJ2-5; 12 positions match TRBD2. CDR3 length equals 16 residues. Germline CDR1 is MDHEN and CDR2 is SYDVKM. J was trimmed by 1 base and V by 7 bases; bases with no gene match: 7. The DNA for the CDR3 is TGTGCCAGCAAGTACCCGGGACTAGCGGGCCAAGAGACCCAGTACTTC. Translated, it gives CASKYPGLAGQETQYF.

This chain connects TRBV2 to TRBJ2-1, with no clear D. Germline V lookup: CDR1 SNHLY, CDR2 FYNNEI. Trimming left V 7 bases short and J 7 bases short, with 8 bases between. The CDR3 runs to 11 residues. The DNA of the CDR3 is TGTGCCAGCAACCTCCGTAATGAGCAGTTCTTC. Translated, it gives CASNLRNEQFF.

This clone was found once. The chain couples TRBV19 to TRBJ1-4, with a tentative D call TRBD1 (5 bases). Per the germline V gene, CDR1 is LNHDA and CDR2 is SQIVND (reference sequence). Deletions cut 3 bases from V and 7 bases from J, with 12 bases between. This CDR3 comprises 14 residues. CDR3 bases: TGTGCCAGTAGTATCGGGGGGACGAGTGAAAAACTGTTTTTT. Residues: CASSIGGTSEKLFF.

This chain uses TRBV28 with TRBJ2-1; unclear D gene. The CDR3 consists of 14 residues. In germline, CDR1 is MDHEN, CDR2 SYDVKM. V lost 2 bases and J lost 3, with 8 bases in between. The CDR3 here is CASSLRASYNEQFF. In DNA, the CDR3 is TGTGCCAGCAGTTTAAGGGCCAGCTACAATGAGCAGTTCTTC.

This chain joins TRBV3-1 (or the pseudogene TRBV3-2) and TRBJ2-5; D gene unclear. There are 10 residues in the CDR3. V was cut by 4 bases and J by 5 bases, with 2 bases left in between. Looked up from germline, CDR1 is LGHDT and CDR2 is YNNKEL (reference sequence). CDR3 residues: CASSLETQYF. DNA for the CDR3: TGTGCCAGCAGCCTTGAGACCCAGTACTTC.